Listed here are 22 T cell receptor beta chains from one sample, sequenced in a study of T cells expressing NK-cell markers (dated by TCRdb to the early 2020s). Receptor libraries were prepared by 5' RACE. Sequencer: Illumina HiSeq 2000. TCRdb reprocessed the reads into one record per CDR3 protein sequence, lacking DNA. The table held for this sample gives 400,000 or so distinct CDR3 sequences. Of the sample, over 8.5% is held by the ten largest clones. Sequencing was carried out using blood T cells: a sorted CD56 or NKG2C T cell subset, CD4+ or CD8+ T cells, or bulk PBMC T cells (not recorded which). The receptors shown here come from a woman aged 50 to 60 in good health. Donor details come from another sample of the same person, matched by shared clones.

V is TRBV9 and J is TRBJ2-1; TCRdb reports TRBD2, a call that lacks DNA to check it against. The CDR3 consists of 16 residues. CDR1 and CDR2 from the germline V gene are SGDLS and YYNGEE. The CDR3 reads CASSDKKGPSFNEQFF.

CDR3 sequence reads: CASRPPGQGTGVAGELFF. The chain recombines TRBV25-1 with TRBJ2-2; as DNA is missing, the TRBD1 call by TCRdb cannot be tested. The length of the CDR3 is 18 residues. The germline CDR1 and CDR2 sequences are MGHDK and SYGVNS.

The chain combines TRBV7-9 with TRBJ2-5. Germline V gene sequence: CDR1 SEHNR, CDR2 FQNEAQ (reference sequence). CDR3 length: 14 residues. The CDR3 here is CASSLVYPEETQYF.

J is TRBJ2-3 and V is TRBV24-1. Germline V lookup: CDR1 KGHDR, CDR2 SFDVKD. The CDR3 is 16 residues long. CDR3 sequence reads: CATSDSDWISTDTQYF.

The CDR3 sequence: CSVRWGREKFF. The genes are TRBV29-1 and TRBJ2-1; TCRdb's D call of TRBD2 is untestable without DNA. Germline V gene lookup returns CDR1 SQVTM and CDR2 ANQGSEA. CDR3 length: 11 residues.

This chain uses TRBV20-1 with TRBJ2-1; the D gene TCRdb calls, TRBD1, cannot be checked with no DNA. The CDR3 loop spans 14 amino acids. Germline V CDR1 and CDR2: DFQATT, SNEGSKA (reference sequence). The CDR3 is CSARDLREGNEQFF.

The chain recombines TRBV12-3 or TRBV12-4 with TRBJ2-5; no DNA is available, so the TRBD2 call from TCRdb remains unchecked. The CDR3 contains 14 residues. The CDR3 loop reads CASSFGTTRGTQYF.

CDR3 amino acids: CASSLDPPGSGNTIYF. The chain uses TRBV12-3 or TRBV12-4 and TRBJ1-3. This CDR3 comprises 16 residues.

Here the CDR3 reads CSLRTGGLGEQFF. The chain carries TRBV29-1 and TRBJ2-1; TCRdb selects TRBD1, and the lack of DNA leaves this call unchecked. Germline V gene lookup returns CDR1 SQVTM and CDR2 ANQGSEA. The CDR3 length is 13 residues.

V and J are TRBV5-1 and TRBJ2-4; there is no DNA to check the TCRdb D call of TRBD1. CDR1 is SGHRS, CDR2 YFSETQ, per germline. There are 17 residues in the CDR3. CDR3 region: CASSLEGTGLAKNIQYF.

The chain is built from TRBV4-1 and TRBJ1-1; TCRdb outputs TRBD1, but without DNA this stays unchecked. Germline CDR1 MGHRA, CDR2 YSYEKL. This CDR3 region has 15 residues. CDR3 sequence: CASSLPPGQIKQAFF.

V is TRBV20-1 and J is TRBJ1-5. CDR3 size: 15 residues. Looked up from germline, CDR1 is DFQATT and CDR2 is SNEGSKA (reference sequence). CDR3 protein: CSARDRYGLHQPQHF.

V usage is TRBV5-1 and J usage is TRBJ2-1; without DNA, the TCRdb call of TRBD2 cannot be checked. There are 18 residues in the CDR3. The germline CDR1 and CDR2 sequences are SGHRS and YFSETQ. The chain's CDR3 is CASRRGLAGVSPYNEQFF.

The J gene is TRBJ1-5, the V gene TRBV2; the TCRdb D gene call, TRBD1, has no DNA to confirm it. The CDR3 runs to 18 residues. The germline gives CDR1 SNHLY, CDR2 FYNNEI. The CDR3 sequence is CASSEVQGARFGNQPQHF.

The CDR3 reads CASKRAGGKETQYF. The chain recombines TRBV12-3 or TRBV12-4 with TRBJ2-5; lacking DNA, the TRBD2 call made by TCRdb goes unchecked. The CDR3 spans 14 residues.

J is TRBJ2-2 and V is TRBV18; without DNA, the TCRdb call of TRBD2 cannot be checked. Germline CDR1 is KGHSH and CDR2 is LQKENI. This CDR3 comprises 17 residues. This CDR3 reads CASSLDLAGPNTGELFF.

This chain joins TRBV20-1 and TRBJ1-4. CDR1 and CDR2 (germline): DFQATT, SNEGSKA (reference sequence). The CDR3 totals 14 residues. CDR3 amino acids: CSASEKGPNEKLFF.

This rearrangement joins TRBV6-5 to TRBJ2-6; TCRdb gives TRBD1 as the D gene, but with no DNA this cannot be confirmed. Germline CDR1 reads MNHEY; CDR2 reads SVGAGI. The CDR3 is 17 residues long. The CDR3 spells CASRKPRGLDGANVLTF.

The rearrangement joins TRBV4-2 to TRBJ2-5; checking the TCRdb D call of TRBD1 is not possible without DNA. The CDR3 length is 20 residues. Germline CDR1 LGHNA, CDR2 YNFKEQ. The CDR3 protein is CASSQKVGGGSLGYQETQYF.

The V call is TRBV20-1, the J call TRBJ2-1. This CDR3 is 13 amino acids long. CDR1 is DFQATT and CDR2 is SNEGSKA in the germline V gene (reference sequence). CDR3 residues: CSARRYGVDEQFF.

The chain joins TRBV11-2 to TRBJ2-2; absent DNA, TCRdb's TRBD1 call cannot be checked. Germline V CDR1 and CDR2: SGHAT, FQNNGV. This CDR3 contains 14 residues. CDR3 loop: CASRPGQGIGELFF.

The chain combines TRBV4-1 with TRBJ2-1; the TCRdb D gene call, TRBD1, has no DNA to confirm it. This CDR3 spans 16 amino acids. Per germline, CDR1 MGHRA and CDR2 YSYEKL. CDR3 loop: CASSQPGLGSYNEQFF.